Shown below are 4 T cell receptor beta chains from a single sample sequenced in a study of cytomegalovirus exposure and HLA in healthy donors. Researchers ran the PCR with 60 Vbeta and 13 Jbeta primers. Sequencing used immunoSEQ multiplex PCR; TCRdb keeps in-frame clones, though not all of them. The data show 140,000 to 150,000 clones, around 70% seen once. The sample taken for sequencing was PBMCs. The source is a woman aged 55-75 years in good health and CMV-seropositive.

The genes are TRBV5-1 and TRBJ2-7; 7 bases agree with TRBD2. Germline V gene data show CDR1 as SGHRS and CDR2 as YFSETQ. The CDR3 is made up of 14 amino acids. V shed 0 bases, J shed 5 bases, and the junction held 5 bases outside the gene matches. CDR3 DNA: TGCGCCAGCAGCTTGGGGGAGGGAAGGAACGAGCAGTACTTC. It specifies CASSLGEGRNEQYF.

Only one count was recorded for this clone. The chain has TRBV6-1 and TRBJ1-1; 7 bases match TRBD1. V shed 1 base, J shed 11 bases, and the junction held 7 bases outside the gene matches. The CDR3 sequence is 13 residues long. Germline lookup yields CDR1 MNHNS and CDR2 SASEGT. The CDR3 reads CASSEVSSRGAFF. The DNA for the CDR3 is TGTGCCAGCAGTGAAGTATCGTCCAGGGGGGCTTTCTTT.

The chain is built from TRBV5-4 and TRBJ2-3; 10 bases fit TRBD1. Germline V CDR1 and CDR2: SGHNT, YYREEE (reference sequence). There are 16 residues in the CDR3. Trimming cost V 4 bases and J 3 bases; bases outside gene matches: 8. In DNA form, the CDR3 reads TGTGCCAGCAGCCCATGGACAGGGGGTTGGACAGATACGCAGTATTTT. It yields the protein CASSPWTGGWTDTQYF.

This clone occurred once. The V call is TRBV11-2, the J call TRBJ1-5; 8 bases fit TRBD1. Unmatched junction bases numbered 5, after V lost 1 base and J lost 6 bases. Germline CDR1 and CDR2: SGHAT and FQNNGV. This CDR3 contains 15 residues. CDR3 sequence: CASSLGQGAGQPQHF. CDR3 in DNA: TGTGCCAGCAGCTTAGGGCAGGGGGCGGGTCAGCCCCAGCATTTT.